These 19 T cell receptor beta chains were sequenced from one sample in a study of T cell responses to AZD1222 COVID-19 vaccine (dated by TCRdb to about 2021). Interpreted using the paper, the time point label stands for: baseline before first vaccination. Library construction relied on the immunoSEQ multiplex PCR assay. TCRdb obtained this table from immuneACCESS and retained in-frame rearrangements with V and J assigned. These tables miss some clones; where compared with another copy, unresolved V genes account for less than half of the shortfall, and the remainder is unexplained. For this sample the table gives about 94,000 clones, of which around 90% were detected only once. Of the sample, roughly 8.1% is held by the ten largest clones. The sample was peripheral blood, taken on day 0 of AZD1222 vaccination. Receptor source: an adult in good health.

The chain couples TRBV7-9 to TRBJ1-2, with no clear D. The CDR3 is made up of 15 amino acids. V was clipped by 5 bases and J by 6 bases, with 19 bases between them. In germline, CDR1 is SEHNR, CDR2 FQNEAQ (reference sequence). The DNA of the CDR3 is TGTGCCAGCAGCCTCGACCGAGGGTCACATCATGGCTACACCTTC. Residues: CASSLDRGSHHGYTF.

This chain connects TRBV19 to TRBJ1-5; D is possibly TRBD1 (6 bases). The CDR3 totals 15 residues. Trimming stripped 2 bases from V and 5 bases from J, with 13 bases between. The germline V gene encodes CDR1 LNHDA and CDR2 SQIVND (reference sequence). CDR3 nucleotides: TGTGCCAGTAGTATAACCGGGACACCCTATCAGCCCCAGCATTTT. It translates to CASSITGTPYQPQHF. The whole variable domain, remainder taken from reference TRBV19 and TRBJ1-5, is DGGITQSPKYLFRKEGQNVTLSCEQNLNHDAMYWYRQDPGQGLRLIYYSQIVNDFQKGDIAEGYSVSREKKESFPLTVTSAQKNPTAFYLCASSITGTPYQPQHFGDGTRLSIL.

The chain combines TRBV7-2 with TRBJ2-1, with D possibly being TRBD2 (5 bases). The CDR3 contains 15 residues. Germline V gives CDR1 SGHTA, CDR2 FQGNSA. With 3 bases removed from V and 2 bases from J, the gap between germline ends came to 11 bases. The CDR3 nucleotides read TGTGCCAGCAGCTTCGATAACGGGGCCTACAATGAGCAGTTCTTC. This codes for CASSFDNGAYNEQFF.

The chain links TRBV6-5 to TRBJ1-4; D is uncertain. Germline loops: CDR1 MNHEY, CDR2 SVGAGI. Trimming removed 2 bases at V and 7 bases at J, with 14 bases between. CDR3 length equals 15 residues. The CDR3 spells CASSYDRAVGEKLFF. Here the CDR3 DNA reads TGTGCCAGCAGTTACGACCGAGCTGTAGGTGAAAAACTGTTTTTT.

This clone was detected once. The V gene is TRBV9, the J gene TRBJ1-2; D remains unclear. This CDR3 region has 14 residues. Germline CDR1 SGDLS, CDR2 YYNGEE. V lost 4 bases and J 2 bases, leaving 12 bases between the germline ends. This CDR3 reads CASSLLGQNYGYTF. In DNA form, the CDR3 reads TGTGCCAGCAGCCTCCTTGGGCAGAACTATGGCTACACCTTC.

The chain links TRBV5-6 to TRBJ1-2; D possibly corresponds to TRBD1 (5 bases). The ends were cut back, 4 bases at V and 5 bases at J, with 18 bases in the middle. Germline V gives CDR1 SGHDT, CDR2 YYEEEE. The CDR3 contains 15 residues. CDR3 region: CASSTTGREDYGYTF. The CDR3 coding sequence is TGTGCCAGCAGCACAACAGGCAGGGAGGATTATGGCTACACCTTC.

This clone appeared a single time. The gene calls are TRBV20-1 and TRBJ1-5; D gene ambiguous. The CDR3 runs 11 residues. V was pared by 5 bases and J by 6 bases, with 8 bases between. The germline CDR1 and CDR2 sequences are DFQATT and SNEGSKA (reference sequence). CDR3: CSAPSGQPQHF. In DNA, the CDR3 is TGCAGTGCTCCTTCGGGTCAGCCCCAGCATTTT.

The V and J genes are TRBV4-1 and TRBJ2-1; TRBD2 agrees at 7 bases. V shed 0 bases and J 0 bases; nucleotides not matched to a gene: 8. The CDR3 spans 18 residues. Per germline, CDR1 MGHRA and CDR2 YSYEKL. This CDR3 is CASSQDFLGGSSYNEQFF. The CDR3 region has the DNA TGCGCCAGCAGCCAAGATTTTCTGGGAGGGAGCTCCTACAATGAGCAGTTCTTC.

This chain connects TRBV7-2 to TRBJ2-7; D not certain. The germline V and J ends were trimmed by 5 bases and 0 bases, with 8 bases remaining between them. The CDR3 is made up of 13 amino acids. Per the germline V gene, CDR1 is SGHTA and CDR2 is FQGNSA. The CDR3 sequence is CASSPVPSYEQYF. The CDR3, as DNA: TGTGCCAGCAGCCCAGTGCCCTCCTACGAGCAGTACTTC.

The chain employs TRBV30 and TRBJ1-1; perhaps TRBD1 as D (5 bases). The germline V gene has CDR1 GTSNPN and CDR2 SVGIG (reference sequence). V lost 2 bases and J 6 bases, leaving 10 bases between the germline ends. The CDR3 has 12 amino acids. DNA for the CDR3: TGTGCCTGGAGTTCCGGGGGTCCTGAAGCTTTCTTT. It translates to CAWSSGGPEAFF. Full variable domain (missing parts from reference TRBV30 and TRBJ1-1): SQTIHQWPATLVQPVGSPLSLECTVEGTSNPNLYWYRQAAGRGLQLLFYSVGIGQISSEVPQNLSASRPQDRQFILSSKKLLLSDSGFYLCAWSSGGPEAFFGQGTRLTVV.

This chain connects TRBV6-5 to TRBJ2-2; the match to TRBD1 covers 7 bases. The CDR3 is made up of 15 amino acids. J lost 4 bases, V lost 7 bases, and 9 bases had no gene match. Germline lookup yields CDR1 MNHEY and CDR2 SVGAGI. The CDR3 loop is CASTVGQYTTGELFF. CDR3 bases: TGTGCCAGCACGGTGGGACAGTACACCACCGGGGAGCTGTTTTTT.

The chain links TRBV9 to TRBJ1-1; D uncertain. Trimming left V 0 bases short and J 1 base short, with 10 bases between. CDR3 length: 15 amino acids. Germline V gene sequence: CDR1 SGDLS, CDR2 YYNGEE. The CDR3 DNA follows: TGTGCCAGCAGCGTAGCGGTGGCACCGAACACTGAAGCTTTCTTT. Translating gives CASSVAVAPNTEAFF. Supplemented by reference TRBV9 and TRBJ1-1, the full variable domain reads DSGVTQTPKHLITATGQRVTLRCSPRSGDLSVYWYQQSLDQGLQFLIQYYNGEERAKGNILERFSAQQFPDLHSELNLSSLELGDSALYFCASSVAVAPNTEAFFGQGTRLTVV.

The J gene is TRBJ1-5, the V gene TRBV7-2, with 8 nucleotides matching TRBD1. Trimming removed 2 bases from V and 4 bases from J; junction bases left unmatched: 4. This CDR3 comprises 15 residues. The germline CDR1 and CDR2 sequences are SGHTA and FQGNSA. CDR3 region: CASSLSGGNNQPQHF. CDR3 sequence (DNA): TGTGCCAGCAGCTTATCAGGGGGCAATAATCAGCCCCAGCATTTT.

The rearrangement uses TRBV5-4 and TRBJ2-3; D may be TRBD2 (6 bases). The V gene lost 4 bases and the J gene lost 3 bases, with 12 bases spanning the gap. CDR1 is SGHNT and CDR2 is YYREEE in the germline V gene (reference sequence). The CDR3 length is 14 residues. The CDR3 bases are TGTGCCAGCAGCCGAGCGGGCTCTACAGATACGCAGTATTTT. Its translation is CASSRAGSTDTQYF.

The V call is TRBV13, the J call TRBJ1-4; TRBD1 agrees at 8 bases. Germline V gives CDR1 PRHDT, CDR2 FYEKMQ (reference sequence). The CDR3 covers 17 residues. The ends lost 5 bases at V and 5 bases at J; junction bases unmatched: 13. CDR3 DNA: TGTGCCAGCAGCGGCTCGGGACAGGAAGGCCGCAATGAAAAACTGTTTTTT. It translates to CASSGSGQEGRNEKLFF.

The chain employs TRBV6-2 or TRBV6-3 and TRBJ2-6; no reliable D call. Between the trimmed V and J ends, which lost 2 bases and 0 bases, there was a span of 8 bases. CDR3 length: 16 amino acids. Per the germline V gene, CDR1 is MNHEY and CDR2 is SVGEGT. The CDR3 protein is CASSYGRNSGANVLTF. DNA of the CDR3: TGTGCCAGCAGTTACGGTCGGAACTCTGGGGCCAACGTCCTGACTTTC.

This clone has only one observation. The J gene is TRBJ1-4, the V gene TRBV10-1, with D unresolved. The CDR3 spans 12 residues. Germline CDR1 and CDR2: WNHNN and SYGVQD (reference sequence). The chain's CDR3 is CTGGSPWEKLFF. In DNA, the CDR3 is TGCACTGGCGGCAGCCCCTGGGAAAAACTGTTTTTT.

The chain has TRBV11-1 and TRBJ2-7; the D is unclear. V dropped 2 bases and J dropped 3 bases, with 17 bases sitting between them. The length of the CDR3 is 16 residues. Per germline, CDR1 SGHAT and CDR2 FQDESV (reference sequence). CDR3 loop: CASSLRHSGPNYEQYF. Written as DNA, the CDR3 is TGTGCCAGCAGCTTACGTCACTCCGGGCCCAACTACGAGCAGTACTTC.

The V gene is TRBV7-2, the J gene TRBJ2-7; weak D call: TRBD2 (5 bases). CDR1 and CDR2 from the germline V gene are SGHTA and FQGNSA. V lost 10 bases and J 4 bases, leaving 11 bases between the germline ends. CDR3 length: 11 residues. The chain's CDR3 is CAIRGMYEQYF. The CDR3 DNA reads as TGTGCCATACGAGGGATGTACGAGCAGTACTTC. The variable domain in full, completed from reference TRBV7-2 and TRBJ2-7, reads GAGVSQSPSNKVTEKGKDVELRCDPISGHTALYWYRQSLGQGLEFLIYFQGNSAPDKSGLPSDRFSAERTGGSVSTLTIQRTQQEDSAVYLCAIRGMYEQYFGPGTRLTVT.